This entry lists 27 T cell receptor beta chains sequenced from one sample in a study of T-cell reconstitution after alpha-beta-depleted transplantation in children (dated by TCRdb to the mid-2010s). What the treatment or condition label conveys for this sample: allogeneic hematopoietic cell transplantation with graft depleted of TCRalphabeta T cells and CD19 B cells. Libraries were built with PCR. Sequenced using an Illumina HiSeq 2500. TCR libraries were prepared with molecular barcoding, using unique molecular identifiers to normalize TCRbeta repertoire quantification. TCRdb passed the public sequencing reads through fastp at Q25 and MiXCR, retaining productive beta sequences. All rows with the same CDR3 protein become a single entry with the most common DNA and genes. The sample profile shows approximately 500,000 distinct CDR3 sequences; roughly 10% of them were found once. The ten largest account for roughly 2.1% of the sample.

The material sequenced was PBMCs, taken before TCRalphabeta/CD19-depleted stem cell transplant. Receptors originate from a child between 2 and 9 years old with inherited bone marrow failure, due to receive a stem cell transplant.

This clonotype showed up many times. CDR3 residues: CASSEGGGRAYEQYF. The DNA of the CDR3 is TGTGCCAGCAGTGAAGGCGGCGGGAGAGCCTACGAGCAGTACTTC. V and J are TRBV6-1 and TRBJ2-7; 7 positions match TRBD2. The CDR3 has 15 amino acids. J gave up 2 bases and V 1 base, and 5 bases lay outside the gene matches. The V gene's germline CDR1 is MNHNS and CDR2 SASEGT.

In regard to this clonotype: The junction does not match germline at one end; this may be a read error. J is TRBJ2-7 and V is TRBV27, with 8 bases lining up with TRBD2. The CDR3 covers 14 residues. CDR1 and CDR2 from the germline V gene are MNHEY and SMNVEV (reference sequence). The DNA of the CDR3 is TGTGCCAGCAGTTACACTAGCGGCTCGTACGACCAGTACTTC. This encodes CASSYTSGSYDQYF.

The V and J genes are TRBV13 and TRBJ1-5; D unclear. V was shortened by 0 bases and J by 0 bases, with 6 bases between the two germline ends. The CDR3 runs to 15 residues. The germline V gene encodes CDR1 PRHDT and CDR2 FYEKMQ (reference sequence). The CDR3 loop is CASSLGIRSNQPQHF. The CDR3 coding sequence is TGTGCCAGCAGCTTAGGCATCCGTAGCAATCAGCCCCAGCATTTT. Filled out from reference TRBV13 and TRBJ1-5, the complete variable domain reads AAGVIQSPRHLIKEKRETATLKCYPIPRHDTVYWYQQGPGQDPQFLISFYEKMQSDKGSIPDRFSAQQFSDYHSELNMSSLELGDSALYFCASSLGIRSNQPQHFGDGTRLSIL.

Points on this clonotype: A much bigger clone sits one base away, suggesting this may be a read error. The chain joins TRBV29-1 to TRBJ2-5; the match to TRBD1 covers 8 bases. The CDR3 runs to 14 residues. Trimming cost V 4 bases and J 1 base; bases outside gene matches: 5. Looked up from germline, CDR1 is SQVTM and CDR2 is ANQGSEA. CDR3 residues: CSVARTGSQETQYF. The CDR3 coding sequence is TGCAGCGTTGCAAGGACAGGGAGCCAAGAGACCCAGTACTTC.

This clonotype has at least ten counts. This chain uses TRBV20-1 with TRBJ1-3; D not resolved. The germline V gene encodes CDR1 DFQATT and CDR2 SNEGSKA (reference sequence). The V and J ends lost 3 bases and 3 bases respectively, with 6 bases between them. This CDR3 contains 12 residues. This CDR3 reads CSARGRGNTIYF. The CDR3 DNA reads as TGCAGTGCTAGGGGTCGTGGAAACACCATATATTTT.

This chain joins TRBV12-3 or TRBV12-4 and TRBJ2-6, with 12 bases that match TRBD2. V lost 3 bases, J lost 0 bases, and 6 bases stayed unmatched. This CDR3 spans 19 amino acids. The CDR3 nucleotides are TGTGCCAGCAGTTTGCTAGCGGGAGGGGGGGTCTCTGGGGCCAACGTCCTGACTTTC. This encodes CASSLLAGGGVSGANVLTF.

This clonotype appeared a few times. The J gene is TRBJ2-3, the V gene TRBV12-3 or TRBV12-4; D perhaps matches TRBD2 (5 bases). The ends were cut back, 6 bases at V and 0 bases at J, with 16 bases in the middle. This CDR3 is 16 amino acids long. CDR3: CASRTFGSPSTDTQYF. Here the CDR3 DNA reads TGTGCCAGCAGGACCTTTGGGAGTCCTAGCACAGATACGCAGTATTTT.

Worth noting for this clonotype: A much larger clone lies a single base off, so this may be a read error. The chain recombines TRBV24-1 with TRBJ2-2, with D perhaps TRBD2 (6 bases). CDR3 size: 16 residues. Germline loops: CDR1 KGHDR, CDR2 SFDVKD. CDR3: CATSDWGTGLPGGLFF. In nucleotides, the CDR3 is TGTGCCACCAGTGATTGGGGGACCGGACTACCCGGGGGGCTGTTTTTT.

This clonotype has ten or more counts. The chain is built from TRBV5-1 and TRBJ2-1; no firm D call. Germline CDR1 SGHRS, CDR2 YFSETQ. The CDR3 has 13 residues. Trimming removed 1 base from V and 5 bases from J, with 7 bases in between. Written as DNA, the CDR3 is TGCGCCAGCAGCTTGCACACAAACAATGAGCAGTTCTTC. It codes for CASSLHTNNEQFF.

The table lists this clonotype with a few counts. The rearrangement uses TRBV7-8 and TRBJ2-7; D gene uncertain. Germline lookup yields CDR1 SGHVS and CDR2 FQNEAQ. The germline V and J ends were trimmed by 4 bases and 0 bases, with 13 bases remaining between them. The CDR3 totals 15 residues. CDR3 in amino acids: CASSSRAGLSYEQYF. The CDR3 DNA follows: TGTGCCAGCAGCTCCCGGGCAGGTCTCTCCTACGAGCAGTACTTC.

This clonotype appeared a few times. CDR3 nucleotides: TGCAGTGCTAGAGATCGAACCCGACAGGGGTTCGATTCACCCCTCCACTTT. Its protein product is CSARDRTRQGFDSPLHF. The chain combines TRBV20-1 with TRBJ1-6; 8 nucleotides line up with TRBD1. The CDR3 length is 17 residues. The germline V gene encodes CDR1 DFQATT and CDR2 SNEGSKA (reference sequence). With 0 bases clipped from V and 8 bases from J, the junction kept 12 bases outside the gene matches.

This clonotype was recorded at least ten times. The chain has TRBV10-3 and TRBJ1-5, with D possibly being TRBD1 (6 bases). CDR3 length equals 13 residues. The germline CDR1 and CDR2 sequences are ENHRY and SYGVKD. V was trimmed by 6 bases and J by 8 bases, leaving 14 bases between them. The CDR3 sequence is CAISPGAGEPQHF. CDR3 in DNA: TGTGCCATCAGCCCGGGGGCCGGAGAGCCCCAGCATTTT.

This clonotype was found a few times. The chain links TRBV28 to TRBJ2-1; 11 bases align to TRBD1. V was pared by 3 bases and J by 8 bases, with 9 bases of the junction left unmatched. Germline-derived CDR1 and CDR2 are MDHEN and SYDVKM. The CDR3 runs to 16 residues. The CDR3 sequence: CASSFPGTGGIDEQFF. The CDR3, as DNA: TGTGCCAGCAGTTTTCCGGGGACAGGGGGGATCGATGAGCAGTTCTTC.

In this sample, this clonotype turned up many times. CDR3 residues: CASTERALPGELFF. CDR3 nucleotides: TGTGCCAGCACCGAGCGGGCCCTACCCGGGGAGCTGTTTTTT. The chain is built from TRBV25-1 and TRBJ2-2; possible D gene TRBD2, 6 bases. Germline loops: CDR1 MGHDK, CDR2 SYGVNS. Trimming pared 7 bases from V and 6 bases from J, leaving 15 bases between. This CDR3 has 14 amino acids.

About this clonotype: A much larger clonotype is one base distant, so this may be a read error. DNA of the CDR3: TGTGCCAGCAGCTTAATGGCGGTGAACTACGAGCAGTACTTC. Its translation: CASSLMAVNYEQYF. This sequence joins TRBV7-2 and TRBJ2-7; unclear D gene. CDR3 length: 14 amino acids. CDR1 SGHTA and CDR2 FQGNSA come from the germline V gene. Trimming took 2 bases from V and 3 from J, leaving 11 bases between them. Full variable domain (remainder filled in from reference TRBV7-2 and TRBJ2-7): GAGVSQSPSNKVTEKGKDVELRCDPISGHTALYWYRQSLGQGLEFLIYFQGNSAPDKSGLPSDRFSAERTGGSVSTLTIQRTQQEDSAVYLCASSLMAVNYEQYFGPGTRLTVT.

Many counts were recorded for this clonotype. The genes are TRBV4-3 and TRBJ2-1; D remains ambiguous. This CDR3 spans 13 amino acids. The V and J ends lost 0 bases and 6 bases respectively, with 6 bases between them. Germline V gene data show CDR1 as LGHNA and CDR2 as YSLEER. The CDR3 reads CASSQDSPNEQFF. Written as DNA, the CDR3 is TGCGCCAGCAGCCAAGATAGTCCCAATGAGCAGTTCTTC.

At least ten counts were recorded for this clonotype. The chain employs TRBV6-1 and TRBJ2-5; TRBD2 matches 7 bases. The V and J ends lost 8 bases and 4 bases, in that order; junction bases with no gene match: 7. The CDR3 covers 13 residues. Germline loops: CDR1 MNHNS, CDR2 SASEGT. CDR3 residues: CASGAGVRETQYF. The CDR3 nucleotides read TGTGCCAGCGGTGCGGGAGTTAGAGAGACCCAGTACTTC.

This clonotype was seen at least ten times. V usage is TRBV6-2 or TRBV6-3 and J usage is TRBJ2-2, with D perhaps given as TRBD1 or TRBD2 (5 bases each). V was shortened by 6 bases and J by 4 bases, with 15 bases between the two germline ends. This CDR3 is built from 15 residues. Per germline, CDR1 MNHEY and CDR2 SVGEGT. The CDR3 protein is CASSASWGSTGELFF. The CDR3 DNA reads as TGTGCCAGCAGCGCCTCCTGGGGGTCCACCGGGGAGCTGTTTTTT.

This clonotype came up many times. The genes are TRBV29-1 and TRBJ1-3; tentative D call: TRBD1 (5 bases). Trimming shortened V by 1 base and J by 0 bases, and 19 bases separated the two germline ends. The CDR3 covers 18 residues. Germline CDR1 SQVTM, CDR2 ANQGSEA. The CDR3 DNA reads TGCAGCGTTGAAGTTCCGGGACTCCTAAAATTCTCTGGAAACACCATATATTTT. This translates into CSVEVPGLLKFSGNTIYF.

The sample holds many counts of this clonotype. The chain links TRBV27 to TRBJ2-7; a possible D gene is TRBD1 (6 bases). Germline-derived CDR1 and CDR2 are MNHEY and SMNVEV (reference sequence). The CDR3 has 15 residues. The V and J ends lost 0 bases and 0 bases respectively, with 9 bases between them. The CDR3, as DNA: TGTGCCAGCAGTTTATCTGGGGGCTCCTCCTACGAGCAGTACTTC. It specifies CASSLSGGSSYEQYF.

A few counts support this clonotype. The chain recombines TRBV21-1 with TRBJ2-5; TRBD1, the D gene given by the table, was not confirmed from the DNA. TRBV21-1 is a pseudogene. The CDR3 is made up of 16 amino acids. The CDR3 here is CASSKVRTGVEETQYF. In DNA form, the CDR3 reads TGTGCCAGCAGCAAAGTGCGGACAGGGGTTGAAGAGACCCAGTACTTC.

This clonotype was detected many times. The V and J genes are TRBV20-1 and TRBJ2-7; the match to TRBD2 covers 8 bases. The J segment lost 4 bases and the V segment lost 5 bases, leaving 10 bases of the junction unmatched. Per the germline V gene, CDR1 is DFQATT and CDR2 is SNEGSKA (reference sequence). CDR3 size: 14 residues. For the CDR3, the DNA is TGCAGTGCTGGCCGAGCGGGAGATTTATACGAGCAGTACTTC. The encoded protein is CSAGRAGDLYEQYF.

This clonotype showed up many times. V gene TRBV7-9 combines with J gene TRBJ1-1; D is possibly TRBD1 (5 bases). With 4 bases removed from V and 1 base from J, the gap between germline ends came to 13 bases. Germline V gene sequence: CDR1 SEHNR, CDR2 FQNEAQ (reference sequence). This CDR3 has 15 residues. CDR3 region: CASSSLWRGNTEAFF. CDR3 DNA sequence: TGTGCCAGCAGCTCCCTCTGGAGGGGGAACACTGAAGCTTTCTTT.

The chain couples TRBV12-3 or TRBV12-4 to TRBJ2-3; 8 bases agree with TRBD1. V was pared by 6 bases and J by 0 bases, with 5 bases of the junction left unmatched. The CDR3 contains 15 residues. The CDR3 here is CASSSGTGSTDTQYF. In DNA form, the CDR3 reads TGTGCCAGCAGCTCGGGGACAGGCAGCACAGATACGCAGTATTTT.

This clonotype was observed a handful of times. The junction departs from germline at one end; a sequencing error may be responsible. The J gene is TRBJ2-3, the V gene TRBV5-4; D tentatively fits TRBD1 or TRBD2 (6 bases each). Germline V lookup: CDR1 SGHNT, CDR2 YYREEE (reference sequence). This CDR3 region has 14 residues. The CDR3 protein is CASSLTGGPDKQYF. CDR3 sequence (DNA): TGTGCCAGCAGCTTGACCGGGGGCCCAGATAAGCAGTATTTT.

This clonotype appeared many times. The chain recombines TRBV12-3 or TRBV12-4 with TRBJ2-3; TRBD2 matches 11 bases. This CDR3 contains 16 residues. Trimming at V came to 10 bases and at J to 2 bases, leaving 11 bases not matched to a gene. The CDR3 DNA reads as TGTGCCATCCGGCAGGGACTAGCGGTGAACACAGATACGCAGTATTTT. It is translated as CAIRQGLAVNTDTQYF.

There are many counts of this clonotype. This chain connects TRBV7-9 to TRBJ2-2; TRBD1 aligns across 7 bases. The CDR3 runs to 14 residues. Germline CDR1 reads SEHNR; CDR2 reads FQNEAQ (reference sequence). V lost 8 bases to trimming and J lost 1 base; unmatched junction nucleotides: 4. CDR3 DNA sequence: TGTGCCAGCCGACAGGGAATGAACACCGGGGAGCTGTTTTTT. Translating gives CASRQGMNTGELFF.